A single sample gave rise to the 8 T cell receptor beta chains below, sequenced in a study of shared clonotypes between healthy human individuals. Using immunoSEQ multiplex PCR, the repertoire was profiled, and TCRdb retains in-frame clones only, with some absent. The repertoire consists of over a million clones, with roughly 96% occurring once and the leading ten covering approximately 1%. Sequencing was done on a sample of naive CD4+ T cells sorted from blood. Subset indicated: CD45RA+ positively selected. These TCRs come from a young man in good health.

The CDR3 DNA is TGTGCCAGCACCGCCGACAGCCTCTATGGCTACACCTTC. Amino acids: CASTADSLYGYTF. V and J are TRBV6-5 and TRBJ1-2, with D tentatively TRBD1 (5 bases). Germline lookup yields CDR1 MNHEY and CDR2 SVGAGI. Trimming pared 7 bases from V and 4 bases from J, leaving 13 bases between. The CDR3 spans 13 residues.

This chain uses TRBV2 with TRBJ2-5, with D tentatively TRBD2 (6 bases). V shed 7 bases and J shed 1 base, with 13 bases lying between them. The CDR3 sequence is 14 residues long. Germline CDR1 and CDR2: SNHLY and FYNNEI. Here the CDR3 reads CASTRAGIQETQYF. The DNA for the CDR3 is TGTGCCAGCACCCGAGCGGGTATCCAAGAGACCCAGTACTTC.

The V gene is TRBV5-4, the J gene TRBJ1-1; 7 bases align to TRBD1. The germline gives CDR1 SGHNT, CDR2 YYREEE (reference sequence). Trimming at V came to 4 bases and at J to 3 bases, leaving 9 bases not matched to a gene. This CDR3 is 15 amino acids long. The CDR3, as DNA: TGTGCCAGCAGCCAACACCCTCAGGGGGACACTGAAGCTTTCTTT. Translating it yields CASSQHPQGDTEAFF. Supplemented by reference TRBV5-4 and TRBJ1-1, the full variable domain reads ETGVTQSPTHLIKTRGQQVTLRCSSQSGHNTVSWYQQALGQGPQFIFQYYREEENGRGNFPPRFSGLQFPNYSSELNVNALELDDSALYLCASSQHPQGDTEAFFGQGTRLTVV.

The chain couples TRBV4-3 to TRBJ2-3, with 10 bases matching TRBD2. V trimming: 1 base; J trimming: 6 bases; junction bases outside the gene matches: 7. Germline V gene data show CDR1 as LGHNA and CDR2 as YSLEER. The CDR3 runs to 16 residues. In DNA, the CDR3 is TGCGCCAGCAGCCAAGGGCCTAGCGGGAGTTGGGATACGCAGTATTTT. Protein: CASSQGPSGSWDTQYF.

Details on this clone: The sample holds other DNA sequences that translate to the same CDR3. The chain recombines TRBV5-1 with TRBJ2-7, with TRBD2 as a possible D gene (6 bases). Trimming left V 4 bases short and J 0 bases short, with 11 bases between. The CDR3 has 14 residues. Per the germline V gene, CDR1 is SGHRS and CDR2 is YFSETQ. CDR3 DNA: TGCGCCAGCAGCCCGGACGGGAGCTCCTACGAGCAGTACTTC. It is translated as CASSPDGSSYEQYF.

The J gene is TRBJ2-5, the V gene TRBV5-1; 9 bases agree with TRBD2. The germline V gene has CDR1 SGHRS and CDR2 YFSETQ. The junction had 6 bases not matched to a gene; V was cut back by 4 bases and J by 2 bases. There are 15 residues in the CDR3. DNA for the CDR3: TGCGCCAGCAGCCCTACCCTAGCGGGACAAGAGACCCAGTACTTC. It specifies CASSPTLAGQETQYF. Looking up the rest from reference TRBV5-1 and TRBJ2-5 gives the full variable domain: KAGVTQTPRYLIKTRGQQVTLSCSPISGHRSVSWYQQTPGQGLQFLFEYFSETQRNKGNFPGRFSGRQFSNSRSEMNVSTLELGDSALYLCASSPTLAGQETQYFGPGTRLLVL.

V usage is TRBV11-2 and J usage is TRBJ2-7; D possibly matches TRBD1 or TRBD2 (5 bases each). Trimming stripped 4 bases from V and 2 bases from J, with 12 bases between. The CDR3 totals 14 residues. CDR1 SGHAT and CDR2 FQNNGV come from the germline V gene. The CDR3 spells CASSSEWGTYEQYF. Here the CDR3 DNA reads TGTGCCAGCAGCTCTGAGTGGGGGACCTACGAGCAGTACTTC.

The CDR3 loop reads CASRGPGETQYF. CDR3 bases: TGTGCCAGCCGGGGACCAGGGGAGACCCAGTACTTC. The V gene is TRBV2, the J gene TRBJ2-5; either TRBD1 or TRBD2 may fit D (5 bases each). The CDR3 extends over 12 amino acids. V was pared by 8 bases and J by 5 bases, with 12 bases between. Germline CDR1 SNHLY, CDR2 FYNNEI.